The entry that follows covers one T cell receptor beta chain sequence. At the DNA level, this CDR3 is encoded by other sequences in the same sample as well. The data belong to a study of blood T cell repertoires in COVID-19. Whole-study context: Acute and convalescent COVID-19 specimens originated in the United States, Italy and Spain. In each case, the material was cDNA or gDNA derived from T cells, B-cell-depleted T cells, or PBMCs.

Original methodology: Cell counts per sample came from amplifying reference gene primers. Assay used: immunoSEQ multiplex PCR; TCRdb lists only in-frame clones, some missing. V and J calls plus clone size are reproduced from that table; the DNA served to infer D and trimming. In the table there are about 220,000 clones, 80% to 85% of which are singletons. The length of the CDR3 is 13 residues. CDR1 is SGHDN, CDR2 FVKESK, per germline. The J segment lost 6 bases and the V segment lost 1 base, leaving 2 bases of the junction unmatched. The sequenced material came from peripheral blood. The receptor was derived from a woman aged 25 to 39 who had recovered from COVID-19. The chain links TRBV14 to TRBJ2-7; 8 bases are a match to TRBD2. The CDR3 nucleotides read TGTGCCAGCAGCCAAGCGGGAGGGGGCGAGCAGTACTTC. Translating gives CASSQAGGGEQYF.